This TCR beta chain stems from a study of blood T cell repertoires in COVID-19. Looking at the study overall: COVID-19 samples collected from the United States, Italy and Spain covered acute and convalescent phases. T cells, B-cell-depleted T cells, or PBMCs provided the cDNA or gDNA that served as material.

Authors' methods: Amplification with reference gene primers provided the estimates of nucleated cell counts. Assay used: immunoSEQ multiplex PCR; TCRdb lists only in-frame clones, some missing. Clone size and V and J calls were adopted from that table, with D and trimming inferred from the DNA. Among approximately 210,000 clones listed, 86% were seen once. With 0 bases clipped from V and 8 bases from J, the junction kept 7 bases outside the gene matches. This CDR3 region has 16 residues. CDR1 and CDR2 (germline): SGHRS, YFSETQ. The material sequenced was peripheral blood. V and J are TRBV5-1 and TRBJ2-1, with 11 bases lining up with TRBD2. This receptor was taken from a man aged 25 to 45 who had recovered from COVID-19. In nucleotides, the CDR3 is TGCGCCAGCAGCTTGGATGCTAGCGGGGGGTCTGATGAGCAGTTCTTC. This encodes CASSLDASGGSDEQFF.